One sample yielded the 4 T cell receptor beta chains listed below, sequenced in a study of Graves' ophthalmopathy and Graves' hyperthyroidism (dated by TCRdb to the late 2010s). Sequencing relied on an Illumina HiSeq 2000. For repertoire sequencing, TCR beta CDR3 regions were amplified from RNA transcripts. A first-round RT-PCR used HTBI primers with the Qiagen OneStep RT-PCR kit, followed by a second-round multiplex PCR, size selection and purification. In TCRdb, the public reads were trimmed at Q25 with fastp and aligned with MiXCR, with productive beta chains retained. Every entry covers one CDR3 protein and lists the most common genes and DNA from its rows. This sample gives 900,000 to 1,200,000 distinct CDR3 sequences in total; 35% to 40% of them show up just once. Clones ranked in the top ten supply more than 9.5% of the sample. Sequencing was performed on peripheral blood or thyroid tissue (not recorded which). These receptors all come from an adult man with Graves' hyperthyroidism.

This clonotype was seen at least ten times. V gene TRBV20-1 combines with J gene TRBJ2-7, with 11 bases aligning to TRBD1. Germline CDR1 is DFQATT and CDR2 is SNEGSKA (reference sequence). V lost 3 bases to trimming and J lost 6 bases; unmatched junction nucleotides: 4. The CDR3 sequence is 13 residues long. CDR3 in DNA: TGCAGTGCTAGCGGGGGACAGGGGGTCGAGCAGTACTTC. Residues: CSASGGQGVEQYF.

This chain links TRBV7-8 with TRBJ1-5; 8 bases are shared with TRBD1. CDR1 and CDR2 from the germline V gene are SGHVS and FQNEAQ. The V gene end was trimmed by 5 bases and the J gene end by 12 bases; junction bases not matched to a gene: 3. This CDR3 has 11 amino acids. CDR3 region: CASSLGQGQHF. Written as DNA, the CDR3 is TGTGCCAGCAGCCTAGGACAGGGCCAGCATTTT.

This clonotype has more than one count but fewer than ten. The chain carries TRBV7-7 and TRBJ2-2, with 8 bases lining up with TRBD1. V dropped 5 bases and J dropped 7; count of bases not matched to a gene: 15. This CDR3 has 17 amino acids. CDR1 and CDR2 (germline): SSHAT, FNYEAQ (reference sequence). DNA of the CDR3: TGTGCCAGCAGCCACAGCGAGAGACAGGGGATTTTCGGGGAGCTGTTTTTT. Its translation: CASSHSERQGIFGELFF.

This clonotype turned up a few times. The rearrangement uses TRBV5-1 and TRBJ2-2, with D tentatively TRBD2 (6 bases). Germline V gene sequence: CDR1 SGHRS, CDR2 YFSETQ. The CDR3 sequence is 15 residues long. V lost 6 bases, J lost 2 bases, and 14 bases lay in between. CDR3 DNA: TGCGCCAGCACCGGGGCTAGCGATAACACCGGGGAGCTGTTTTTT. Its protein is CASTGASDNTGELFF.